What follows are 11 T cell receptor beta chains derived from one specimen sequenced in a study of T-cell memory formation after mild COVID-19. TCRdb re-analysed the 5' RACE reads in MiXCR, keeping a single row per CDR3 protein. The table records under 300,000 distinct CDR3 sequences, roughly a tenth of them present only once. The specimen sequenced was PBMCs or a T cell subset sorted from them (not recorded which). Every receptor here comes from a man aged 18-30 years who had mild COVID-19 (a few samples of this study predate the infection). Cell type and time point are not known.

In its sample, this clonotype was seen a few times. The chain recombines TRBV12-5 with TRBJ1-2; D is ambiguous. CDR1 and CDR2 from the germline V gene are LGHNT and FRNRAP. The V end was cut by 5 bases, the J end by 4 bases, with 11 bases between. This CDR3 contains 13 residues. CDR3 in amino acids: CASGQDFPYGYTF. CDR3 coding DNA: TGTGCTAGTGGTCAAGATTTCCCCTATGGCTACACCTTC.

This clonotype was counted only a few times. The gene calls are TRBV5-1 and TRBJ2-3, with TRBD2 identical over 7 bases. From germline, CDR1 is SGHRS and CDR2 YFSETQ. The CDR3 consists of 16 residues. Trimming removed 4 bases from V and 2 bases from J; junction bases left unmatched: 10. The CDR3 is CASSIPSGEITDTQYF. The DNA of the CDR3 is TGCGCCAGCAGCATACCGAGCGGGGAGATCACAGATACGCAGTATTTT.

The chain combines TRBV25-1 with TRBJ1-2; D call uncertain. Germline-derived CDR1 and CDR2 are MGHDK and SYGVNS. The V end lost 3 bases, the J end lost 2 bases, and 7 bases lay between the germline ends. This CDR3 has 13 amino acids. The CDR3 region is CASSDPVNYGYTF. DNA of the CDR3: TGTGCCAGCAGTGACCCAGTGAACTATGGCTACACCTTC.

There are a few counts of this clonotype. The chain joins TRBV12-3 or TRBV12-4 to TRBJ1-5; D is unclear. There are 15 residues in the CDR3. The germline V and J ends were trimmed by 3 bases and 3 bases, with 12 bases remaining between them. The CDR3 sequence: CASSLGFGPNQPQHF. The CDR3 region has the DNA TGTGCCAGCAGTTTGGGTTTTGGCCCCAATCAGCCCCAGCATTTT.

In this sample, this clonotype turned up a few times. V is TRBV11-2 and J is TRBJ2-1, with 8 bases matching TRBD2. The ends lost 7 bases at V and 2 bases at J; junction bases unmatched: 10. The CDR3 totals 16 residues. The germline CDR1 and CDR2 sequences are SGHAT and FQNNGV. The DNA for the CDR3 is TGTGCCAGCATCCCCCCCGGCGGGGGGCCCTACAATGAGCAGTTCTTC. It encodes CASIPPGGGPYNEQFF.

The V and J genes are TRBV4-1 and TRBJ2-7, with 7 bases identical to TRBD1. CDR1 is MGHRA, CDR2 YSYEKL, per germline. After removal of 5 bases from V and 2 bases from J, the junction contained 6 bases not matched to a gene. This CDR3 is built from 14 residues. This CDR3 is CASSARDSPYEQYF. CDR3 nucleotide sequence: TGCGCCAGCAGCGCCCGGGACAGCCCCTACGAGCAGTACTTC.

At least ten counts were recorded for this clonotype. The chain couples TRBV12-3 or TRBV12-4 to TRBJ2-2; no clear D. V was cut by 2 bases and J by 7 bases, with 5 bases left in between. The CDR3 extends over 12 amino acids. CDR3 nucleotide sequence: TGTGCCAGCAGTTTACGTCGCGGGGAGCTGTTTTTT. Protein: CASSLRRGELFF.

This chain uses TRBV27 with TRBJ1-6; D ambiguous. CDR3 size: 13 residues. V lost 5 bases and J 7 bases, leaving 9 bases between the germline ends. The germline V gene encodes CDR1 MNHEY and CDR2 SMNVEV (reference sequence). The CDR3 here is CASSGLVNSPLHF. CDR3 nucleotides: TGTGCCAGCAGTGGTTTGGTAAATTCACCCCTCCACTTT.

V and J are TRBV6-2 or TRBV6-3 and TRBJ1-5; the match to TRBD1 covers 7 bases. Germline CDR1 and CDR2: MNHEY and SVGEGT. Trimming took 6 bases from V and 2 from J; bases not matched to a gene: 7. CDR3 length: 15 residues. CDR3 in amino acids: CASRTDRDGNQPQHF. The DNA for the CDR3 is TGTGCCAGCAGAACCGACAGGGATGGCAATCAGCCCCAGCATTTT.

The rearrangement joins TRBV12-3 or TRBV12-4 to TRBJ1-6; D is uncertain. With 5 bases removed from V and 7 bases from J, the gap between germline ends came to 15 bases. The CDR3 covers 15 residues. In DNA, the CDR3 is TGTGCCAGCAGTCCCCGGGAAGGCTACAATTCACCCCTCCACTTT. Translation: CASSPREGYNSPLHF.

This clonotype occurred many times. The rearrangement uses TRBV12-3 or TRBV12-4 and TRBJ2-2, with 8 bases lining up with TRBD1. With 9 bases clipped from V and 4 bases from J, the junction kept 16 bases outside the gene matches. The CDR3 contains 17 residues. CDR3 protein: CASKPPAGTGRTGELFF. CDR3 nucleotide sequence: TGTGCCAGTAAACCGCCCGCCGGGACAGGACGCACCGGGGAGCTGTTTTTT.